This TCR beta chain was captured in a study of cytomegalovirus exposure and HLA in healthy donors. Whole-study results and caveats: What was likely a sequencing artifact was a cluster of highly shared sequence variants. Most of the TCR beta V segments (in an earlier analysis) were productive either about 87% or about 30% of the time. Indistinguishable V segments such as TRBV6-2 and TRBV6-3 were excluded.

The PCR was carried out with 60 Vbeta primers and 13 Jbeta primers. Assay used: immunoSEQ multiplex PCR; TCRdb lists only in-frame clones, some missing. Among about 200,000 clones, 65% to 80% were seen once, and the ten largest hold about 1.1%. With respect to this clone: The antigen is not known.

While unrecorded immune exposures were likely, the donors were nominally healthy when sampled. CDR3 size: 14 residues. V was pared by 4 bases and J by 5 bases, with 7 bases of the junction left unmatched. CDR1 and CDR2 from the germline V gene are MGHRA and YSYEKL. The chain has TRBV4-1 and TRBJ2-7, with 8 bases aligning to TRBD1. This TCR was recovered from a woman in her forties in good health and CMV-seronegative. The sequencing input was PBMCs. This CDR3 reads CASSPRQGAHEQYV. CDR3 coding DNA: TGCGCCAGCAGCCCCCGCCAGGGGGCCCACGAGCAGTACGTC.